This T cell receptor beta chain was retrieved from a study of T cells in Graves' hyperthyroidism and ophthalmopathy. In this sample, this clonotype turned up many times. Stable Graves' hyperthyroidism denoted no ophthalmopathy progression over 18 months. Recently diagnosed hyperthyroidism of less than 2 months' duration affected patients aged 18 to 65. Authors of the study amplified TCR beta CDR3 regions from RNA transcripts. Primed by the HTBI set, a first-round RT-PCR was run on the TCR CDR3. From the multiplex PCR reads, TCRdb called clonotypes with MiXCR, one entry per CDR3 protein. The data hold 350,000 to 400,000 distinct CDR3 sequences, with about 18% observed a single time. Looked up from germline, CDR1 is MNHEY and CDR2 is SVGEGT. V lost 2 bases and J lost 6, with 5 bases in between. This CDR3 spans 11 amino acids.

Sequenced sample: blood. The receptor was isolated from a young woman with Graves' hyperthyroidism. The V call is TRBV6-2 or TRBV6-3, the J call TRBJ2-7; D ambiguous. The CDR3 nucleotides read TGTGCCAGCAGTTACCTCAGCGAGCAGTACTTC. Its protein is CASSYLSEQYF.